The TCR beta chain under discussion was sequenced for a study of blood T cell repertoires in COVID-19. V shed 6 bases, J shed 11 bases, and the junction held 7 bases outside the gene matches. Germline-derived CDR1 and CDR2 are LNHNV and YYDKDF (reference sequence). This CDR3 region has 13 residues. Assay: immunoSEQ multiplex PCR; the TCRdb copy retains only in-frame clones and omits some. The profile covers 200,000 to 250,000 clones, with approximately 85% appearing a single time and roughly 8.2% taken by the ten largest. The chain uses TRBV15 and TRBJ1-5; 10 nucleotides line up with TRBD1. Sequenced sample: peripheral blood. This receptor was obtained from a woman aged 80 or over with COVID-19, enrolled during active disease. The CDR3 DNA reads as TGTGCCACCAGTCCGACAGGGGGCACGTCCCAGCATTTT. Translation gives CATSPTGGTSQHF.